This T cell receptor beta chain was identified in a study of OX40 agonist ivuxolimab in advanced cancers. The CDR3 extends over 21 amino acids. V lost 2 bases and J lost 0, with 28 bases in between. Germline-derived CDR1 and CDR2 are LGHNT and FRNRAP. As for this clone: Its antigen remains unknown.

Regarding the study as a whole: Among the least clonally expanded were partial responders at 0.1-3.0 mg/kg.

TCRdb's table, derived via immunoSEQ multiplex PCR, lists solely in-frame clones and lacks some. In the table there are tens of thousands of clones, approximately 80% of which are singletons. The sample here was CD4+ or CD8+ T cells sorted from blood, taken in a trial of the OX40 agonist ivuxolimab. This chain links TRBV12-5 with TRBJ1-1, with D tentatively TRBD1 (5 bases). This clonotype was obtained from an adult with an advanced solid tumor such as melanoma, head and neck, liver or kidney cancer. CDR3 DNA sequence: TGTGCTAGTGGTTTGTCTCGCCCCGTCCTCGAGGGGAAAGGGTTGAACACTGAAGCTTTCTTT. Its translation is CASGLSRPVLEGKGLNTEAFF.